This TCR beta chain was sequenced for a study of beta chain features in type 1 diabetes. This clone occurred a few times. What it binds is unknown. Study-level points and caveats: A greater similarity of naive, central memory and Treg TCRB repertoires was seen among patients than among healthy donors.

Expressed TCRB transcripts got sequenced, as all isolated RNA was reverse transcribed. Repertoires were generated with immunoSEQ multiplex PCR, while TCRdb's copy carries only in-frame clones and drops some. The table has hundreds of thousands of clones, over 9.5% seen once; the top ten hold about 0.045%. This receptor was obtained from a young woman in good health. The sample was naive CD4+ T cells from blood.

The CDR3 spells CASSHPVEGSRSPLHF. DNA of the CDR3: TGCGCCAGCAGCCACCCCGTTGAGGGGTCTCGGTCACCCCTCCACTTT. This rearrangement joins TRBV4-1 to TRBJ1-6; D is possibly TRBD1 (5 bases). Trimming took 3 bases from V and 10 from J, leaving 19 bases between them. Germline values: CDR1 MGHRA, CDR2 YSYEKL. This CDR3 is built from 16 residues.